These 27 T cell receptor beta chains were all obtained from the same sample, sequenced in a study of T cells in Graves' hyperthyroidism and ophthalmopathy. RNA transcripts were the template for amplifying TCR beta CDR3 regions. The HTBI primer set drove a first-round RT-PCR of the TCR CDR3. From the multiplex PCR reads, TCRdb called clonotypes with MiXCR, one entry per CDR3 protein. The data show 550,000 to 700,000 distinct CDR3 sequences, about half seen once. The sequenced material came from peripheral blood or thyroid tissue (not recorded which). These receptors were obtained from an adult woman with Graves' disease, either hyperthyroidism or ophthalmopathy (not recorded which).

This clonotype occurred a few times. This may be a read error, as it is one base from a much larger clone. The genes are TRBV12-3 or TRBV12-4 and TRBJ2-2, with 7 positions matching TRBD1. The CDR3 length is 16 residues. V lost 5 bases to trimming and J lost 6 bases; unmatched junction nucleotides: 12. This CDR3 reads CASSPRTGKGPGELFF. The CDR3, as DNA: TGTGCCAGCAGTCCCAGGACAGGAAAAGGACCCGGGGAGCTGTTTTTT.

The sample holds many counts of this clonotype. CDR3 region: CASSGTGEQPQHF. CDR3 DNA: TGTGCCAGCAGCGGGACAGGGGAGCAGCCCCAGCATTTT. The rearrangement links TRBV7-8 to TRBJ1-5, with 10 bases lining up with TRBD1. Per the germline V gene, CDR1 is SGHVS and CDR2 is FQNEAQ. There are 13 residues in the CDR3. Trimming removed 5 bases from V and 7 bases from J; junction bases left unmatched: 2. Full variable domain (missing parts from reference TRBV7-8 and TRBJ1-5): GAGVSQSPRYKVAKRGQDVALRCDPISGHVSLFWYQQALGQGPEFLTYFQNEAQLDKSGLPSDRFFAERPEGSVSTLKIQRTQQEDSAVYLCASSGTGEQPQHFGDGTRLSIL.

This clonotype has a count of ten or more. The chain couples TRBV7-4 to TRBJ2-7, with D unresolved. CDR3 length: 15 residues. Germline V gives CDR1 SGHVT, CDR2 SQSDAQ. V dropped 5 bases and J dropped 3 bases, with 17 bases sitting between them. The CDR3 reads CASSTTYAAVYEQYF. CDR3 in DNA: TGTGCCAGCAGCACAACCTACGCCGCAGTCTACGAGCAGTACTTC.

This clonotype was detected ten times or more. Sequence at one end of the junction differs from germline and may be a read error. CDR3 coding DNA: TGCGCCAGCAGCATACCCCGGGACACCGACGAGCTGTACTTC. Residues: CASSIPRDTDELYF. The rearrangement joins TRBV5-1 to TRBJ2-7, with a weak D call TRBD1 (6 bases). CDR1 is SGHRS, CDR2 YFSETQ, per germline. The CDR3 sequence is 14 residues long.

The chain combines TRBV7-9 with TRBJ1-1, with TRBD1 matching over 7 bases. Trimming at V came to 5 bases and at J to 0 bases, leaving 3 bases not matched to a gene. CDR3 length: 14 residues. The V gene's germline CDR1 is SEHNR and CDR2 FQNEAQ (reference sequence). The CDR3 is CASSIDRVNTEAFF. The DNA of the CDR3 is TGTGCCAGCAGCATAGACAGGGTGAACACTGAAGCTTTCTTT. Looking up the rest from reference TRBV7-9 and TRBJ1-1 gives the full variable domain: DTGVSQNPRHKITKRGQNVTFRCDPISEHNRLYWYRQTLGQGPEFLTYFQNEAQLEKSRLLSDRFSAERPKGSFSTLEIQRTEQGDSAMYLCASSIDRVNTEAFFGQGTRLTVV.

This clonotype was recorded at least ten times. The rearrangement uses TRBV2 and TRBJ1-2; weak D call: TRBD1 (5 bases). The CDR3 covers 16 residues. Germline V gene lookup returns CDR1 SNHLY and CDR2 FYNNEI. Trimming took off 6 bases at V and 4 bases at J, with 21 bases between the two ends. CDR3: CASRTPGRISGYGYTF. The CDR3 DNA sequence: TGTGCCAGCAGGACACCGGGACGCATATCTGGCTATGGCTACACCTTC. Using reference TRBV2 and TRBJ1-2 for the parts outside the CDR3, the full variable domain is EPEVTQTPSHQVTQMGQEVILRCVPISNHLYFYWYRQILGQKVEFLVSFYNNEISEKSEIFDDQFSVERPDGSNFTLKIRSTKLEDSAMYFCASRTPGRISGYGYTFGSGTRLTVV.

Comment on this clonotype: The junction does not match germline at one end; this may be a read error. The V call is TRBV16, the J call TRBJ1-4; unclear D gene. CDR3 length: 16 residues. In germline, CDR1 is KGHSY, CDR2 FQNENV. The CDR3 DNA sequence: TGTGCCAGCAGCCAATCGATGGGAGCAACTAATGAGAAACTGTTTTTT. It is translated as CASSQSMGATNEKLFF.

Details on this clonotype: This sequence may be a read error, since a much larger clone differs from it by one base. The chain links TRBV6-1 to TRBJ1-1; no clear D gene. V was clipped by 8 bases and J by 2 bases, with 12 bases between them. The germline V gene encodes CDR1 MNHNS and CDR2 SASEGT. The CDR3 totals 13 residues. The CDR3 loop reads CASPPAGNTEAFF. The CDR3 region has the DNA TGTGCCAGCCCACCTGCGGGCAACACTGAAGCTTTCTTT.

The V gene is TRBV7-2, the J gene TRBJ2-6, with a tentative D call TRBD1 (6 bases). Germline loops: CDR1 SGHTA, CDR2 FQGNSA. Trimming left V 2 bases short and J 4 bases short, with 9 bases between. The CDR3 covers 15 residues. The CDR3 nucleotides are TGTGCCAGCAGCTTAATGGGGGCCGGGGCCAACGTCCTGACTTTC. Translating gives CASSLMGAGANVLTF.

The J gene is TRBJ1-6, the V gene TRBV2, with D perhaps matching TRBD1 (6 bases). V lost 4 bases and J 7 bases, leaving 17 bases between the germline ends. Germline assignment: CDR1 SNHLY and CDR2 FYNNEI. This CDR3 has 16 amino acids. DNA for the CDR3: TGTGCCAGCAGTGCCCAACACGGTACAGGGAATTCACCCCTCCACTTT. Amino acid sequence: CASSAQHGTGNSPLHF.

This clonotype was recorded many times. CDR3 DNA: TGTGCCCTGTCCGCTGGTAGGAGCAATCAGCCCCAGCATTTT. It specifies CALSAGRSNQPQHF. This chain links TRBV30 with TRBJ1-5; D is uncertain. The length of the CDR3 is 14 residues. CDR1 is GTSNPN and CDR2 is SVGIG in the germline V gene (reference sequence). The V end was cut by 8 bases, the J end by 1 base, with 15 bases between.

This clonotype was counted many times. V gene TRBV29-1 combines with J gene TRBJ1-1; D uncertain. Trimming removed 7 bases at V and 3 bases at J, with 9 bases between. Germline-derived CDR1 and CDR2 are SQVTM and ANQGSEA. This CDR3 has 11 residues. Written as DNA, the CDR3 is TGCAGCGGAAAAATGGACACTGAAGCTTTCTTT. Translating gives CSGKMDTEAFF. The full variable domain, its missing parts supplied by reference TRBV29-1 and TRBJ1-1, is SAVISQKPSRDICQRGTSLTIQCQVDSQVTMMFWYRQQPGQSLTLIATANQGSEATYESGFVIDKFPISRPNLTFSTLTVSNMSPEDSSIYLCSGKMDTEAFFGQGTRLTVV.

About this clonotype: Lacking the conserved final phenylalanine or tryptophan, this CDR3 likely reflects a read error. The DNA is left out, because the CDR3 cannot be placed on it with certainty; the CDR3 is given as TCRdb lists it. V and J are TRBV10-3 and TRBJ2-7; TRBD2, the D gene given by the table, was not confirmed from the DNA. Germline V lookup: CDR1 ENHRY, CDR2 SYGVKD. From its first to its last residue, the CDR3 has 10 amino acids. CDR3 sequence reads: CAISDLGRLQ.

This clonotype was counted many times. The rearrangement links TRBV29-1 to TRBJ1-1, with D perhaps TRBD1 (5 bases). Germline CDR1 is SQVTM and CDR2 is ANQGSEA. V was cut by 6 bases and J by 4 bases, with 12 bases left in between. This CDR3 has 12 amino acids. The CDR3 protein is CSVTRGSTEAFF. CDR3 DNA sequence: TGCAGCGTCACCCGGGGGAGCACTGAAGCTTTCTTT.

CDR3 sequence reads: CASSMQGMNTIYF. DNA of the CDR3: TGTGCCAGTAGTATGCAGGGGATGAACACCATATATTTT. The chain joins TRBV19 to TRBJ1-3; a possible D gene is TRBD1 (6 bases). Between the trimmed V and J ends, which lost 3 bases and 7 bases, there was a span of 10 bases. Germline assignment: CDR1 LNHDA and CDR2 SQIVND (reference sequence). This CDR3 comprises 13 residues.

The chain combines TRBV12-3 or TRBV12-4 with TRBJ2-2; 8 bases are a match to TRBD1. V shed 5 bases, J shed 8 bases, and the junction held 4 bases outside the gene matches. The CDR3 has 13 residues. In DNA form, the CDR3 reads TGTGCCAGCAGTCGGAGGGACAGGGGGGAGCTGTTTTTT. Residues: CASSRRDRGELFF.

This clonotype was seen repeatedly, ten times or more. The rearrangement links TRBV7-9 to TRBJ1-2; D gene unclear. Germline V CDR1 and CDR2: SEHNR, FQNEAQ (reference sequence). This CDR3 region has 14 residues. V lost 4 bases to trimming and J lost 2 bases, with 11 bases between them. CDR3 DNA: TGTGCCAGCAGCTCCGGCGAATTCAACTATGGCTACACCTTC. It encodes CASSSGEFNYGYTF. The full variable domain, completed using reference TRBV7-9 and TRBJ1-2, is DTGVSQNPRHKITKRGQNVTFRCDPISEHNRLYWYRQTLGQGPEFLTYFQNEAQLEKSRLLSDRFSAERPKGSFSTLEIQRTEQGDSAMYLCASSSGEFNYGYTFGSGTRLTVV.

In its sample, this clonotype was seen a few times. This chain joins TRBV30 and TRBJ1-5; TRBD1 matches at 9 bases. V lost 0 bases, J lost 5 bases, and 5 bases stayed unmatched. Germline CDR1 reads GTSNPN; CDR2 reads SVGIG (reference sequence). The CDR3 sequence is 15 residues long. CDR3 residues: CAWSVKGQGYQPQHF. Written as DNA, the CDR3 is TGTGCCTGGAGTGTAAAAGGACAGGGGTATCAGCCCCAGCATTTT.

In this sample, this clonotype turned up a few times. The CDR3 sequence: CASSLLAGAYDTQYF. The CDR3, as DNA: TGTGCCAGCAGCCTATTAGCGGGAGCGTATGATACGCAGTATTTT. The V gene is TRBV14, the J gene TRBJ2-3; 9 bases map to TRBD2. The trim removed 4 bases at V and 6 bases at J, leaving 8 bases unmatched. The CDR3 covers 15 residues. Germline CDR1 reads SGHDN; CDR2 reads FVKESK.

This clonotype has ten or more counts. V gene TRBV3-1 combines with J gene TRBJ1-2, with D uncertain. Deletions cut 9 bases from V and 7 bases from J, with 6 bases between. The germline gives CDR1 LGHDT, CDR2 YNNKEL (reference sequence). This CDR3 has 9 residues. CDR3 in amino acids: CASLGGYTF. In nucleotides, the CDR3 is TGTGCCAGTCTTGGTGGCTACACCTTC.

This clonotype has just a few counts. The chain employs TRBV10-3 and TRBJ1-1; 9 bases match TRBD1. Germline V lookup: CDR1 ENHRY, CDR2 SYGVKD. The CDR3 extends over 14 amino acids. The V and J ends lost 5 bases and 1 base, in that order; junction bases with no gene match: 2. Here the CDR3 reads CAISPGQGNTEAFF. CDR3 bases: TGTGCCATCAGTCCGGGACAGGGGAACACTGAAGCTTTCTTT.

The chain uses TRBV14 and TRBJ2-5; either TRBD1 or TRBD2 may supply D (7 bases each). The CDR3 consists of 16 residues. Germline V CDR1 and CDR2: SGHDN, FVKESK. Trimming took off 4 bases at V and 5 bases at J, with 20 bases between the two ends. The CDR3 loop reads CASSPWGGGIKETQYF. The CDR3 nucleotides read TGTGCCAGCAGCCCCTGGGGAGGGGGCATTAAGGAGACCCAGTACTTC.

The J gene is TRBJ1-2, the V gene TRBV12-3 or TRBV12-4, with D uncertain. The CDR3 totals 15 residues. V was shortened by 7 bases and J by 0 bases, with 15 bases between the two germline ends. The CDR3 nucleotides read TGTGCCAGCACCTACCCTGGTAGCACTAACTATGGCTACACCTTC. Protein: CASTYPGSTNYGYTF.

The sample holds many counts of this clonotype. The rearrangement uses TRBV15 and TRBJ1-3; a weak D match, TRBD1 (5 bases). This CDR3 region has 13 residues. The V end was cut by 4 bases, the J end by 7 bases, with 11 bases between. Germline assignment: CDR1 LNHNV and CDR2 YYDKDF (reference sequence). The CDR3 sequence: CATSISRENTIYF. The CDR3 DNA reads TGTGCCACCAGCATATCCAGGGAGAACACCATATATTTT.

This clonotype was recorded once. The chain combines TRBV7-2 with TRBJ2-5; D gene unclear. The germline gives CDR1 SGHTA, CDR2 FQGNSA. The germline V and J ends were trimmed by 5 bases and 4 bases, with 17 bases remaining between them. The CDR3 runs 15 residues. The CDR3, as DNA: TGTGCCAGCAGCGTGGACCCTCTGGTAGCAGAGACCCAGTACTTC. It encodes CASSVDPLVAETQYF.

This clonotype was counted at least ten times. The chain recombines TRBV9 with TRBJ1-5; no firm D call. The CDR3 has 15 residues. Trimming removed 0 bases from V and 0 bases from J, with 7 bases in between. Germline V gene data show CDR1 as SGDLS and CDR2 as YYNGEE. This CDR3 is CASSVGQSSNQPQHF. DNA of the CDR3: TGTGCCAGCAGCGTAGGCCAGAGTAGCAATCAGCCCCAGCATTTT.

This clonotype was counted a single time. The chain employs TRBV25-1 and TRBJ2-3; the match to TRBD1 covers 8 bases. This CDR3 is 15 amino acids long. Trimming took 1 base from V and 4 from J; bases not matched to a gene: 4. Germline V gene data show CDR1 as MGHDK and CDR2 as SYGVNS. The CDR3 loop is CASSESGQGADTQYF. The CDR3 nucleotides read TGTGCCAGCAGTGAATCCGGACAGGGCGCAGATACGCAGTATTTT.